This T cell receptor beta chain came from a study of cytomegalovirus exposure and HLA in healthy donors. As for the study in general: Previous work identified 95 million to 140 million unique TCR beta sequences from about 200 million T cells.

General study findings and limits: According to an earlier analysis, most TCR beta V segments yielded productive rearrangements about 90% or about 30% of the time. The listing of fewer than 200 TCR beta chains classed them as cytomegalovirus-associated.

Points on this clone: The target antigen is unknown.

The CDR3 contains 15 residues. Unmatched junction bases numbered 15, after V lost 10 bases and J lost 6 bases. In germline, CDR1 is MNHNS, CDR2 SASEGT. PCR was performed using 60 Vbeta and 13 Jbeta primers. Profiled with immunoSEQ multiplex PCR; TCRdb holds only in-frame clones, not every one. The table lists roughly 120,000 clones, with 2.5% to 3% in the top ten. The gene calls are TRBV6-1 and TRBJ2-1; 7 nucleotides align to TRBD2. Sample: PBMCs. This clonotype originated in a man aged 25-45 years in good health and CMV-seronegative. The CDR3: CANEPMAGEGNEQFF. CDR3 nucleotide sequence: TGTGCCAACGAACCAATGGCGGGAGAGGGCAATGAGCAGTTCTTC.